The source of this T cell receptor (beta chain) is a study of PD-1 blockade in classical Hodgkin lymphoma (dated by TCRdb to 2020 to 2021). Looking at the study overall: Nivolumab dosing was 3 mg/kg intravenously every 2 weeks, continuing until either disease progression or unacceptable toxicity. The study used CyTOF and TCR beta sequencing to define a peripheral blood immune signature of response to PD-1 blockade in classical Hodgkin lymphoma.

The CDR3, from cysteine to phenylalanine, totals 16 residues. The only DNA kept is the CDR3, 48 bases in frame from the first base. CDR1 and CDR2 were assigned from the germline V gene (reference sequence) as SSHAT and FNYEAQ. The Qiagen DNeasy kit was used to extract genomic DNA both from unsorted PBMCs and from the negatively selected CD4+ and CD8+ fractions. Amplification of TCR beta CDR3 regions was done by immunoSEQ multiplex PCR with primers that anneal to V and J segments. A synthetic immune receptor repertoire was used to minimize amplification bias, and any remaining bias was removed computationally after sequencing. In the original analysis: Custom Python scripts were used to quantify repertoire diversity as the Shannon entropy index. The unsorted, CD4+ and CD8+ repertoires were each analyzed separately, with the exception of combined analyses, where CD4+ and CD8+ sequences were merged in silico. Clonal expansion was defined as at least a 2-fold frequency increase after treatment relative to C1D1, with a pseudocount of 0.5 for undetected baseline clones. Singleton clones were defined as clones with 0 or 1 copy at C1D1, and non-singleton clones were defined as clones with 2 or more copies. By matching protein sequences in sorted samples from the same patient, clones expanded in unsorted samples were annotated as CD4+, CD8+ or unknown. Wilcoxon tests on paired samples were used to test changes in diversity from C1D1 to C4D1. Here the immuneACCESS table is served through TCRdb, limited to in-frame sequences with V and J called. Missing clones are a known gap in these copies; in checked studies unresolved V genes cover under half, and the rest lacks a known reason. V, J and clone size are those of that table, while D and trimming were read from the DNA. The sample table records roughly 140,000 clones; around 73% of these occur just once. The top ten constitute roughly 9.8% of the sample.

This specimen's time point label, interpreted: cycle 2 day 1 (C2D1) of nivolumab. Every trial patient had relapsed following autologous stem cell transplantation, and prior brentuximab vedotin exposure was what differed among cohorts A, B and C. The trial cohort included 50 to 60 patients with relapsed/refractory classical Hodgkin lymphoma, and each patient had a best overall response of complete response, partial response or progressive disease. Single-agent nivolumab was administered to trial patients in the multi-cohort phase II CheckMate 205 trial. Best overall response was determined by an independent review committee according to the 2007 International Working Group response criteria. Trial PBMCs were obtained immediately prior to nivolumab initiation (C1D1) and on therapy at cycle 2 day 1 and cycle 4 day 1. Peripheral blood was collected in 8 mL Vacutainer Cell Preparation Tubes, from which PBMCs were isolated by centrifugation and then cryopreserved.

The paper as a whole reports these results and caveats: Diversity was lower in patients who began nivolumab less than 1 year after ASCT, so these patients were left out of later analyses to avoid confounding by immune reconstitution. The study was restricted to a single clinical trial cohort, and the causes of repertoire differences, possibly disease activity or prior therapy, were left undefined. By C4D1, a significant rise was seen in CD4+ TCR diversity but not in CD8+ TCR diversity (p=0.0027 vs p=0.16), and the rise was most apparent among complete responders (p=0.02). Trial patients achieving complete response had baseline diversity similar to newly diagnosed patients, whereas partial responders and progressors had significantly lower diversity. Newly diagnosed patients were reported to have lower baseline TCR diversity than healthy donors, and relapsed/refractory patients were reported to have lower baseline TCR diversity still.

This clone was observed many times. Its binding antigen is unknown. Sequence at one end of the junction differs from germline and may be a read error. The chain couples TRBV7-7 to TRBJ2-1; TRBD1 aligns with 11 central bases. The receptor was isolated from a human donor with classical Hodgkin lymphoma. Material: peripheral blood mononuclear cells (PBMCs), obtained before the second cycle of nivolumab. The sequence in DNA is TGTGCTAGCAGCCCAACAGCCGGGACAGGGGGTAATGAGCAGTTCTTC. It is translated as CASSPTAGTGGNEQFF.